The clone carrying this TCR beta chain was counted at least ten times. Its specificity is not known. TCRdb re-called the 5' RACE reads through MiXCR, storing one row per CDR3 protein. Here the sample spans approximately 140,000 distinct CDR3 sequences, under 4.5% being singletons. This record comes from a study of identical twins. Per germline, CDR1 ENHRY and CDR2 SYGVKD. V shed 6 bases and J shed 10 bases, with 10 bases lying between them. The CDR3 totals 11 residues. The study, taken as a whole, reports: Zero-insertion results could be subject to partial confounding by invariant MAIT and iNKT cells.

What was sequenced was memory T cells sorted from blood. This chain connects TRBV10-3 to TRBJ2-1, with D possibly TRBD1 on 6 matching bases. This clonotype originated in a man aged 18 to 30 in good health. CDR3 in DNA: TGTGCCATCAGGAAAGACAGGGAGCAGTTCTTC. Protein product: CAIRKDREQFF.